This record looks at one TCR beta chain sequence and its context. This sample is drawn from a study of shared clonotypes between healthy human individuals. Per germline, CDR1 WSHSY and CDR2 SAAADI. This CDR3 spans 15 amino acids. Trimming cost V 6 bases and J 1 base; bases outside gene matches: 5. Method: immunoSEQ multiplex PCR; TCRdb's copy keeps in-frame clones and lacks some. Of about 380,000 clones in the sample, about 96% are singletons; the top ten hold approximately 0.32%. The source is a man aged 25-40 years in good health. Sequenced input: memory CD8+ T cells sorted from blood. The sample's subset: CD45RO+ cells pooled with CCR7-negative TemRA cells. The chain carries TRBV10-2 and TRBJ1-5; 8 bases are shared with TRBD1. CDR3 bases: TGCGCCAGCAGGTCAGGGGGCGCAAGCAATCAGCCCCAGCATTTT. Its translation: CASRSGGASNQPQHF.